The subject of this entry is one TCR beta chain. The target antigen is unknown. The CDR3 consists of 14 residues. V trimming: 7 bases; J trimming: 3 bases; junction bases outside the gene matches: 8. Germline V gives CDR1 GTSNPN, CDR2 SVGIG (reference sequence). The PCR was carried out with 60 Vbeta primers and 13 Jbeta primers. Repertoires were generated with immunoSEQ multiplex PCR, while TCRdb's copy carries only in-frame clones and drops some. Recorded for this sample: under 200,000 clones. The sample is drawn from a study of cytomegalovirus exposure and HLA in healthy donors. Study in general: From donors who were HLA-typed, an early data release held 65 million to 85 million unique TCRs.

General observations from the study: There were several of the most significant clusters that appeared linked to common viral pathogens in a later analysis. The classifier reportedly diagnosed cytomegalovirus status with high sensitivity and specificity.

This clonotype was obtained from a man aged 30 to 45 in good health and CMV-seronegative. The chain has TRBV30 and TRBJ2-7; 11 positions agree with TRBD1. Sample: PBMCs. The CDR3 DNA reads TGTGCCTACTTATCCGGGACAGGGGGCTACGAGCAGTACTTC. The encoded protein is CAYLSGTGGYEQYF.